This is a list of T cell receptor beta chains from one sample in a study of shared clonotypes between healthy human individuals. Clones were sequenced by immunoSEQ multiplex PCR, and TCRdb holds only the in-frame ones, with some missing. Here the sample spans 2 million to 2.5 million clones, 92% being singletons. The sequenced material came from naive CD4+ T cells from PBMCs. These TCRs come from a man aged 18 to 30 in good health. Some clones in this sample may be carry-over from other donors' samples. The CDR3 runs from the conserved cysteine through the conserved F or W. Fields, in order: CDR3 protein, V gene, clone size. Size tells how often a clone was seen (once, few, many) or the class of an expanded clone, and some rows leave it out.

CASRNPRDTDTQYF TRBV25-1 .
CASSLRQGLGGYTF TRBV27 .
CASGRELADTQYF TRBV27 .
CAWSVLTANQPQHF TRBV30 .
CASSSTGDGAEAFF TRBV5-1 .
CASSLGGNYGYTF TRBV5-4 few
CASSLGLVRETQYF TRBV5-4 .
CASSYSLGFYEQYF TRBV6-5 once
CASSVISTGELFF TRBV2 .
CASSDRTSTDTQYF TRBV19 .
CASSPIGREWRSLNEQFF TRBV27 .
CASSATGLAVYNEQFF TRBV9 .
CSVEDQYNEQFF TRBV29-1 .
CASSPIQGRVTEAFF TRBV11-2 .
CASSADRLSYEQYF TRBV2 .
CASSFRGVGSAADTQYF TRBV7-3 .
CASSPIQGRNTIYF TRBV11-2 .
CASSPPDRENQPQHF TRBV19 .
CASSEAPRYGGYTF TRBV6-1 .
CASTPQRRSGNYGYTF TRBV2 .
CSTQPGETQYF TRBV29-1 .
CASSQRTGGYGYTF TRBV4-2 .
CASSPFFPGISGATNEKLFF TRBV4-1 once
CASNSWDSSNQPQHF TRBV6-5 .
CASSRDSPVKNIQYF TRBV7-9 .
CASSTGPYGYTF TRBV5-6 .
CASSVGLAGDETQYF TRBV11-3 .
CASSLDGQSPREQYF TRBV7-3 .
CASSSAWTDTQYF TRBV7-2 once
CASGRAPGELFF TRBV10-1 .
CATRTGGSNQPQHF TRBV27 .
CASSLGRGRGPEAFF TRBV5-5 .
CASRPTQGAHYGYTF TRBV6-5 .
CASSMRVASYGYTF TRBV19 .
CASSVGLAGGPVEQFF TRBV9 .
CASRTGGKNIQYF TRBV28 .
CASSAGQGRTEAFF TRBV19 .